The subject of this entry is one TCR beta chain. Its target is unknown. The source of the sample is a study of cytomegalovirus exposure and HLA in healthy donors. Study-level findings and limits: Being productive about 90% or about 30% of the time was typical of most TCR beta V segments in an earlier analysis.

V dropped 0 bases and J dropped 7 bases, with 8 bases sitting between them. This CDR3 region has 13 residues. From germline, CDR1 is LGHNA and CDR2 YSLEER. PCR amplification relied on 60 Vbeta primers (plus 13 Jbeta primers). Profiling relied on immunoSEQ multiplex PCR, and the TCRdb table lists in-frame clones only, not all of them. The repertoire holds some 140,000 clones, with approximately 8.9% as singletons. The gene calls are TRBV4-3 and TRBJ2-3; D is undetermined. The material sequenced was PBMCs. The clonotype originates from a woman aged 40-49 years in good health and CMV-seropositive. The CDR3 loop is CASSQDRFYTQYF. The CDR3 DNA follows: TGCGCCAGCAGCCAAGATCGGTTTTATACGCAGTATTTT.